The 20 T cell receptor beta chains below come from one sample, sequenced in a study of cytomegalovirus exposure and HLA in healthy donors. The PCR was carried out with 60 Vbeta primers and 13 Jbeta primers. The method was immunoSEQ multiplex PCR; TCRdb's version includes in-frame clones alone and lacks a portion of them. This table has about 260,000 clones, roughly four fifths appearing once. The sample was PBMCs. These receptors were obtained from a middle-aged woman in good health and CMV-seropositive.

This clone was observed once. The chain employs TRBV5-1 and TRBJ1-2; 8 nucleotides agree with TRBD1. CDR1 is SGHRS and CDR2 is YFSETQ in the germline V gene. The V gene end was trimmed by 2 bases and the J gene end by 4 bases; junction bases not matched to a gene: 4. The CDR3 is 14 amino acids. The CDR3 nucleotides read TGCGCCAGCAGCTTCCTAGGACAGGGCTATGGCTACACCTTC. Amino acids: CASSFLGQGYGYTF.

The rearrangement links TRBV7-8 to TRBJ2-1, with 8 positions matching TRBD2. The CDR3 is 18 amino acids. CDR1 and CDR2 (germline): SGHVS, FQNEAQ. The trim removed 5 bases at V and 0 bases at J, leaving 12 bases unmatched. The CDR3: CASSPMTSAPSSYNEQFF. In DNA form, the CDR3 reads TGTGCCAGCAGCCCCATGACTAGCGCTCCGAGCTCCTACAATGAGCAGTTCTTC.

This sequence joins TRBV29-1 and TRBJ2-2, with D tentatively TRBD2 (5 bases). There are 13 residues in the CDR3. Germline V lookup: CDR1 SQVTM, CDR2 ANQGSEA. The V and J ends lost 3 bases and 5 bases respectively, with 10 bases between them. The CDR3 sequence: CSVDVWETGELFF. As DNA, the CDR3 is TGCAGCGTTGATGTTTGGGAGACCGGGGAGCTGTTTTTT.

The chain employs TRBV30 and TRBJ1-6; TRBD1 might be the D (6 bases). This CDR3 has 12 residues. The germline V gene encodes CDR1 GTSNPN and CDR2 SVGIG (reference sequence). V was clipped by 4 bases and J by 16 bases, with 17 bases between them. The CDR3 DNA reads TGTGCCTGGACGCCACAGACAGGCCCACTCCACTTT. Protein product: CAWTPQTGPLHF. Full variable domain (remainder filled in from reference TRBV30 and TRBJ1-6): SQTIHQWPATLVQPVGSPLSLECTVEGTSNPNLYWYRQAAGRGLQLLFYSVGIGQISSEVPQNLSASRPQDRQFILSSKKLLLSDSGFYLCAWTPQTGPLHFGNGTRLTVT.

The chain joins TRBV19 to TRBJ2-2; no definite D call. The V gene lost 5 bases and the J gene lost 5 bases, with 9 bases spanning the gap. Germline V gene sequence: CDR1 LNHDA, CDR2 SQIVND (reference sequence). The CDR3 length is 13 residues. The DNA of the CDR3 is TGTGCCAGTAGTCTCTCTCGGACCGGGGAGCTGTTTTTT. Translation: CASSLSRTGELFF. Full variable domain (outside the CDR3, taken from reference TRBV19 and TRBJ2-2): DGGITQSPKYLFRKEGQNVTLSCEQNLNHDAMYWYRQDPGQGLRLIYYSQIVNDFQKGDIAEGYSVSREKKESFPLTVTSAQKNPTAFYLCASSLSRTGELFFGEGSRLTVL.

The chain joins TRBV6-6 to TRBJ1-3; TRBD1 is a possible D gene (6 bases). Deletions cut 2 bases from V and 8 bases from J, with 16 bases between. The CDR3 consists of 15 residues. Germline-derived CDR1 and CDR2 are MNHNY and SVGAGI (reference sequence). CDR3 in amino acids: CASSYGGLQGDTIYF. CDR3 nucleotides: TGTGCCAGCAGTTACGGGGGACTACAGGGAGACACCATATATTTT.

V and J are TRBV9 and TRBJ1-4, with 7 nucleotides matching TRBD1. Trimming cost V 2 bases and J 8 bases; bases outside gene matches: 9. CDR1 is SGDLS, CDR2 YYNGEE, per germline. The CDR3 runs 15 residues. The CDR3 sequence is CASSVGTEEGEKLFF. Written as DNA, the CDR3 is TGTGCCAGCAGCGTGGGGACAGAGGAAGGCGAAAAACTGTTTTTT.

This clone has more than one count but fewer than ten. CDR3 nucleotide sequence: TGTGCCAGTAGTAATGAGGGCAGGAACGCCTACACCTTC. Protein product: CASSNEGRNAYTF. The V and J genes are TRBV19 and TRBJ1-2; D not resolved. Trimming took off 4 bases at V and 10 bases at J, with 16 bases between the two ends. Germline loops: CDR1 LNHDA, CDR2 SQIVND (reference sequence). The CDR3 length is 13 residues.

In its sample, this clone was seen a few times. The CDR3 sequence: CASSNHLGTSGPANTETQYF. Written as DNA, the CDR3 is TGTGCCAGCAGCAATCACCTCGGGACTAGCGGGCCCGCGAACACAGAGACCCAGTACTTC. The chain recombines TRBV7-8 with TRBJ2-5, with 12 bases aligning to TRBD2. J lost 4 bases, V lost 5 bases, and 20 bases had no gene match. Germline loops: CDR1 SGHVS, CDR2 FQNEAQ. The CDR3 has 20 amino acids.

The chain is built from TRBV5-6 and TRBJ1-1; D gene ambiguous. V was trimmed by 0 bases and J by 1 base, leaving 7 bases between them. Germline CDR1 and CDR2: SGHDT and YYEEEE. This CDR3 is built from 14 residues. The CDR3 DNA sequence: TGTGCCAGCAGCTTGGCCATGTCGAACACTGAAGCTTTCTTT. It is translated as CASSLAMSNTEAFF.

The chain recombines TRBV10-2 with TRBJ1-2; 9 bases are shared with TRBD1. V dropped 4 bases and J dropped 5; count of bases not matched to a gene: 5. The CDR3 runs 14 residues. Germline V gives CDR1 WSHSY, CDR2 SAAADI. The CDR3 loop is CASSGGQGLYGYTF. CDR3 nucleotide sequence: TGCGCCAGCAGTGGGGGACAGGGACTGTATGGCTACACCTTC.

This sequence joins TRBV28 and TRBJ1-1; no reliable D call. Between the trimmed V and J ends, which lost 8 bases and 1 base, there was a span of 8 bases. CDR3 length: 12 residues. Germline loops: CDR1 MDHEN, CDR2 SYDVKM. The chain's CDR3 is CASLPGNTEAFF. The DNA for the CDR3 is TGTGCCAGCCTGCCAGGGAACACTGAAGCTTTCTTT.

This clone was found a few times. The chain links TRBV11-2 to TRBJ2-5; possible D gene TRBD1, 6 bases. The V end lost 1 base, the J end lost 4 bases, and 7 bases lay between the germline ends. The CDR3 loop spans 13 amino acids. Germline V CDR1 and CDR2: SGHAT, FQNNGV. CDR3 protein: CASSLVRGETQYF. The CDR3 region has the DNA TGTGCCAGCAGCTTAGTCAGGGGAGAGACCCAGTACTTC.

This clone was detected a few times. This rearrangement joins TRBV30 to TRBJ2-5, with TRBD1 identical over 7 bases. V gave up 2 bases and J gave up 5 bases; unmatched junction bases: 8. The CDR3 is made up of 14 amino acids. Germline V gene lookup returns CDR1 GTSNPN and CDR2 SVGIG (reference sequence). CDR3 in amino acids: CAWSRAGGLETQYF. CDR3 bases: TGTGCCTGGAGTAGGGCAGGGGGTTTGGAGACCCAGTACTTC.

CDR3 coding DNA: TGCGCCAGCAGCCAAGATCGAGCCCTCGTAGCGGGAGTGACAGATACGCAGTATTTT. Its translation is CASSQDRALVAGVTDTQYF. This chain links TRBV4-3 with TRBJ2-3; 9 nucleotides line up with TRBD2. Germline V CDR1 and CDR2: LGHNA, YSLEER. V lost 0 bases to trimming and J lost 3 bases; unmatched junction nucleotides: 13. The CDR3 has 19 amino acids.

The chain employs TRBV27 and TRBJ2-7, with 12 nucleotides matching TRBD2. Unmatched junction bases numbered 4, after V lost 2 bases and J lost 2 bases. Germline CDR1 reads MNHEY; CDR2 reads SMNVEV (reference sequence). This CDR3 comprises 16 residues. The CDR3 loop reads CASSLTWTSGTYEQYF. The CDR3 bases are TGTGCCAGCAGTTTAACGTGGACTAGCGGGACCTACGAGCAGTACTTC.

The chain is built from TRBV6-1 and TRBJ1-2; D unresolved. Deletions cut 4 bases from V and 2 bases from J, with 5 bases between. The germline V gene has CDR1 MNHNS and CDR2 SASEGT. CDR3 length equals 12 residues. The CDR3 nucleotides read TGTGCCAGCAGTGCCCAGAACTATGGCTACACCTTC. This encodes CASSAQNYGYTF.

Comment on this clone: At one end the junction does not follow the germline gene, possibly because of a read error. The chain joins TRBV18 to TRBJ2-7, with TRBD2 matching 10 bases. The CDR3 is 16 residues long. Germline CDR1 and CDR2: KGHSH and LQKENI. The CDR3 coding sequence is TGTGCCAGCTCCCCACCCCTAGCGGGAGCCTCCTACGAGCAGTACTTC. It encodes CASSPPLAGASYEQYF.

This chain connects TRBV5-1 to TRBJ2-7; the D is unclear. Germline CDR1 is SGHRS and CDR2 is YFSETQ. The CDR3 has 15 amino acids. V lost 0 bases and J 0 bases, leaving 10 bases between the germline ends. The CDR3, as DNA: TGCGCCAGCAGCTTGGGTAGTCTAAGCTCCTACGAGCAGTACTTC. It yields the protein CASSLGSLSSYEQYF.

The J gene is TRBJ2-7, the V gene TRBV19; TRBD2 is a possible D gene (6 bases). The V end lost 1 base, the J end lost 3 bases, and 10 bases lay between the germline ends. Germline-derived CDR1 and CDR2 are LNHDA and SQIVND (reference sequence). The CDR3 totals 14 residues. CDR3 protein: CASSIGLANYEQYF. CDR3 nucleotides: TGTGCCAGTAGTATAGGCCTAGCGAACTACGAGCAGTACTTC.